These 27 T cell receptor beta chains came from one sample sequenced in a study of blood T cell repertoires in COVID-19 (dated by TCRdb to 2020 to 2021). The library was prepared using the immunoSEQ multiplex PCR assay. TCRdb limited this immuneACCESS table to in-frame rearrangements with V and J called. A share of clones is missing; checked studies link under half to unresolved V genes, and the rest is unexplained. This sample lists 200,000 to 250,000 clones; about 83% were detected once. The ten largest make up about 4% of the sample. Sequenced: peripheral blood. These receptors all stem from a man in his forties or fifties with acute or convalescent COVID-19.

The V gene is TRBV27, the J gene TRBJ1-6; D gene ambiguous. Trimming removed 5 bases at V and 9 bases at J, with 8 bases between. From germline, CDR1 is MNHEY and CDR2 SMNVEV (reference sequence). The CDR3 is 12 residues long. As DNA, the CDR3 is TGTGCCAGCAGTGAGGGCAGTTCACCCCTCCACTTT. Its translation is CASSEGSSPLHF.

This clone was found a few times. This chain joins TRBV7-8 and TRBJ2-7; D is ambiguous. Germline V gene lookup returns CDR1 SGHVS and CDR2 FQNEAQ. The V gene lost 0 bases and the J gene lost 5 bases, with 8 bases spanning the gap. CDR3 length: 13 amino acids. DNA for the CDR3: TGTGCCAGCAGCTTAGCGCTAGGTGACGAGCAGTACTTC. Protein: CASSLALGDEQYF.

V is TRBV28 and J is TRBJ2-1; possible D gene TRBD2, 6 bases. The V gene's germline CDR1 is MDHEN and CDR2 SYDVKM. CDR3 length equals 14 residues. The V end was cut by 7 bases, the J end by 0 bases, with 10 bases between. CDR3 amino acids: CASTEGGSYNEQFF. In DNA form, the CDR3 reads TGTGCCAGCACTGAGGGAGGCTCCTACAATGAGCAGTTCTTC.

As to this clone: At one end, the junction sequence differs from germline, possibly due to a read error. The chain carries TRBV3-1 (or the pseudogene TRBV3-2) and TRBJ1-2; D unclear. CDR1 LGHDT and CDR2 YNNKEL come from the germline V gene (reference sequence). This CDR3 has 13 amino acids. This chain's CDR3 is CASSHEVSYGYIF. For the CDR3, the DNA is TGTGCCAGCAGCCATGAAGTTAGCTATGGCTACATCTTC.

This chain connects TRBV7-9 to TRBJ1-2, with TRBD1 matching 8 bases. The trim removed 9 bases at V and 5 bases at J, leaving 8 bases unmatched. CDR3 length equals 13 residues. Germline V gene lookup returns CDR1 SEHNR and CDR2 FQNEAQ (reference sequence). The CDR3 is CASRDRTQYGYTF. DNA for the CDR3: TGTGCCAGTAGGGACAGGACCCAGTATGGCTACACCTTC.

The DNA of the CDR3 is TGCGCCAGCAGCTTGGAACAGGGCTATGGCTACACCTTC. Translated: CASSLEQGYGYTF. This chain connects TRBV5-1 to TRBJ1-2; possibly TRBD1 for D (6 bases). The CDR3 runs 13 residues. V was clipped by 0 bases and J by 4 bases, with 7 bases between them. The germline CDR1 and CDR2 sequences are SGHRS and YFSETQ.

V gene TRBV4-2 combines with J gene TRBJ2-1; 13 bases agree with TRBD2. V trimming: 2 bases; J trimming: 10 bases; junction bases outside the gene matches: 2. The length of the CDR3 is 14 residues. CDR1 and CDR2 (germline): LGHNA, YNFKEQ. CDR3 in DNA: TGTGCCAGCAGCCAACGACTAGCGGGAGGCGAGCAGTTCTTC. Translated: CASSQRLAGGEQFF.

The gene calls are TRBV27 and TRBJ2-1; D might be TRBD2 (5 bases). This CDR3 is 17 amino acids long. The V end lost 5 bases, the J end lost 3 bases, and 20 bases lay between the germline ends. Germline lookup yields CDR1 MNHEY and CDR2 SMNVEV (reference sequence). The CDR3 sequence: CASSETFPWTVYNEQFF. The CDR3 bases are TGTGCCAGCAGTGAAACCTTCCCCTGGACTGTCTACAATGAGCAGTTCTTC.

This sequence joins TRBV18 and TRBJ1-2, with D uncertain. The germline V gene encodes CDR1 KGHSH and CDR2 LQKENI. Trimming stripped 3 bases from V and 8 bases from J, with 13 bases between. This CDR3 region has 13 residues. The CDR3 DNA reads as TGTGCCAGCTCACCCGACCCCTCGGGGGGCTACACCTTC. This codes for CASSPDPSGGYTF.

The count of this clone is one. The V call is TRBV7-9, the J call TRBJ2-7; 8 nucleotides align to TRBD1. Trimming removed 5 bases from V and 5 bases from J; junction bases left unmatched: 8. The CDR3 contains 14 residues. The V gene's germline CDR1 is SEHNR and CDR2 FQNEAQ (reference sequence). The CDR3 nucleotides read TGTGCCAGCAGCCCGCGGGCAGGGGGCCACGAGCAGTACTTC. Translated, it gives CASSPRAGGHEQYF.

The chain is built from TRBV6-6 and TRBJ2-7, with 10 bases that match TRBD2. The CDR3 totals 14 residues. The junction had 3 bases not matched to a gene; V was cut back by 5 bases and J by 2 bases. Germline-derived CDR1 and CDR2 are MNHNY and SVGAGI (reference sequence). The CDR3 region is CASSLAGETYEQYF. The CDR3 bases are TGTGCCAGCAGTCTAGCGGGAGAGACCTACGAGCAGTACTTC.

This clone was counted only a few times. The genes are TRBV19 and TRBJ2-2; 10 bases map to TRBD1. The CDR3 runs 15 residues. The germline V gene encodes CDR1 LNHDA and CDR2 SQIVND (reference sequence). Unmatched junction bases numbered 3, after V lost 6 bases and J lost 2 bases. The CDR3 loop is CASRGTGANTGELFF. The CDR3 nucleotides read TGTGCCAGTAGAGGGACAGGGGCTAACACCGGGGAGCTGTTTTTT.

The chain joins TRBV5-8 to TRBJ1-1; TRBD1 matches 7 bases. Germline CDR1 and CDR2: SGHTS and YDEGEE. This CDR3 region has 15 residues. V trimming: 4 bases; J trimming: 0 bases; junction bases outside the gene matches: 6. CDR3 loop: CASSLQGNMNTEAFF. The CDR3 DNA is TGTGCCAGCAGCCTACAGGGGAATATGAACACTGAAGCTTTCTTT.

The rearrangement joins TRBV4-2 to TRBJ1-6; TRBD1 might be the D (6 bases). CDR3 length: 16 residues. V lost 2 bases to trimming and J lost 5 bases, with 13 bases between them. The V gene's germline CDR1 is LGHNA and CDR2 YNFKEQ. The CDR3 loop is CASSQLQGRNNSPLHF. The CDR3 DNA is TGTGCCAGCAGCCAACTACAGGGTAGAAATAATTCACCCCTCCACTTT.

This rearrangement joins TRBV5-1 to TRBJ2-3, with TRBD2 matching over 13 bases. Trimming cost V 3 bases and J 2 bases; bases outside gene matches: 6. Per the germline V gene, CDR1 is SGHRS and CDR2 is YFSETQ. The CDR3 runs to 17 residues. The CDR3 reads CASSSSGTSGATDTQYF. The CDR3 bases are TGCGCCAGCAGCTCCTCCGGGACTAGCGGGGCCACAGATACGCAGTATTTT. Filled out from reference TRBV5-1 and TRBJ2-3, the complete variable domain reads KAGVTQTPRYLIKTRGQQVTLSCSPISGHRSVSWYQQTPGQGLQFLFEYFSETQRNKGNFPGRFSGRQFSNSRSEMNVSTLELGDSALYLCASSSSGTSGATDTQYFGPGTRLTVL.

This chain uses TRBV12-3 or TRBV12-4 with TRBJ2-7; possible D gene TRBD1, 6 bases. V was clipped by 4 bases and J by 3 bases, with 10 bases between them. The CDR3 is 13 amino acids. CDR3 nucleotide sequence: TGTGCCAGCAGTTCAACAGGGTACTACGAGCAGTACTTC. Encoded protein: CASSSTGYYEQYF.

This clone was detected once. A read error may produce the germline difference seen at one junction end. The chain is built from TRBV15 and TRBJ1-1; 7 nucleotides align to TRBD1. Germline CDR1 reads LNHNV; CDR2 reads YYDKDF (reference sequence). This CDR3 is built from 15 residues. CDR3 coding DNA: TGTGCCACAAGCAGAACGGGAAGGGACAGCTGGGCAGCTTTCTTT. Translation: CATSRTGRDSWAAFF.

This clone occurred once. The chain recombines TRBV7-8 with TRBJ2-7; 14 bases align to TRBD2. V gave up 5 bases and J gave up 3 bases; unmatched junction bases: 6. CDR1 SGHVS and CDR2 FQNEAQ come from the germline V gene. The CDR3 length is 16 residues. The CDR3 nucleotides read TGTGCCAGCAGCCAGACTAGCGGGAGGGGCAACTACGAGCAGTACTTC. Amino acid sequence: CASSQTSGRGNYEQYF.

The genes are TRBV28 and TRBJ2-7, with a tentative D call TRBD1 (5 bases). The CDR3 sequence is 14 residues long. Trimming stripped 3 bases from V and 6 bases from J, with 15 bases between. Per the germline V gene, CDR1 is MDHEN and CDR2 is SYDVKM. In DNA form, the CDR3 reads TGTGCCAGCAGTTTCCTGTTGCTACAGGTCGAGCAGTACTTC. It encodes CASSFLLLQVEQYF. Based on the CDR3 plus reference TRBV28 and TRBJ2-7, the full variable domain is DVKVTQSSRYLVKRTGEKVFLECVQDMDHENMFWYRQDPGLGLRLIYFSYDVKMKEKGDIPEGYSVSREKKERFSLILESASTNQTSMYLCASSFLLLQVEQYFGPGTRLTVT.

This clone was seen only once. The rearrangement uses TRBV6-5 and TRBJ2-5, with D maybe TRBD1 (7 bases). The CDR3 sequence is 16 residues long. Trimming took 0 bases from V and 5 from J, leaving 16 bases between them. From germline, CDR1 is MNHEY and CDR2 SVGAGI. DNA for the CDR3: TGTGCCAGCAGTTACTCGCCGCTTCCAGGGGGGGAGACCCAGTACTTC. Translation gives CASSYSPLPGGETQYF.

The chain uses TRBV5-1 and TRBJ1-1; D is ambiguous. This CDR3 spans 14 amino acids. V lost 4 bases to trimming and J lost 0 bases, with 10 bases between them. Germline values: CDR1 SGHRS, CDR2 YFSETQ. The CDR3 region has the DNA TGCGCCAGCAGCCTGGGAAGAGTGAACACTGAAGCTTTCTTT. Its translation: CASSLGRVNTEAFF.

CDR3 DNA sequence: TGTGCCAGCAGCGCCACGACAGGGGGCCGCGGCTACACCTTC. It encodes CASSATTGGRGYTF. The gene calls are TRBV7-9 and TRBJ1-2, with TRBD1 matching over 10 bases. This CDR3 has 14 amino acids. V shed 5 bases, J shed 8 bases, and the junction held 8 bases outside the gene matches. CDR1 SEHNR and CDR2 FQNEAQ come from the germline V gene (reference sequence).

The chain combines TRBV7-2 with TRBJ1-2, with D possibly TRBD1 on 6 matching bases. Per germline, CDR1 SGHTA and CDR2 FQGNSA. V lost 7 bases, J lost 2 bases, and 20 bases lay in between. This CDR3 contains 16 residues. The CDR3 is CASNDPAGVVNYGYTF. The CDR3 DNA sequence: TGTGCCAGCAACGACCCGGCAGGGGTAGTCAACTATGGCTACACCTTC.

The CDR3 is CASSIEPGIINYGYTF. As DNA, the CDR3 is TGTGCCAGTAGTATAGAGCCAGGGATCATCAACTATGGCTACACCTTC. The V call is TRBV19, the J call TRBJ1-2; a possible D gene is TRBD1 (5 bases). The CDR3 has 16 residues. Trimming shortened V by 0 bases and J by 2 bases, and 13 bases separated the two germline ends. Germline V CDR1 and CDR2: LNHDA, SQIVND (reference sequence).

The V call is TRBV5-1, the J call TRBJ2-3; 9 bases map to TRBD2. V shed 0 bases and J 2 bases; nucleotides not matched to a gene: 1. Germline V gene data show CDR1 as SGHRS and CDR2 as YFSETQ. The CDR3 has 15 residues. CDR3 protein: CASSLVAGATDTQYF. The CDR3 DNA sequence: TGCGCCAGCAGCTTGGTAGCGGGGGCCACAGATACGCAGTATTTT.

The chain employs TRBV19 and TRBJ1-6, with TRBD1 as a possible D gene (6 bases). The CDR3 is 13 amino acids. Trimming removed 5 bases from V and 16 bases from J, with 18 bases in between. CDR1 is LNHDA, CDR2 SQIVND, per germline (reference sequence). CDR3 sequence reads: CASSLGAPGQLHF. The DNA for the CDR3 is TGTGCCAGTAGTCTGGGGGCACCCGGGCAACTCCACTTT.

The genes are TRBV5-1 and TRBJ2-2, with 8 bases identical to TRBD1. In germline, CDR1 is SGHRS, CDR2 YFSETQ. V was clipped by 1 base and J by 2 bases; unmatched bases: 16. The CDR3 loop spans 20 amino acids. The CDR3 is CASSLSGSTGVLSNTGELFF. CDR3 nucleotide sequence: TGCGCCAGCAGCTTGAGTGGTTCGACAGGGGTATTAAGTAACACCGGGGAGCTGTTTTTT.